The subject of this entry is one T cell receptor beta chain. The antigen remains undetermined. The data were obtained in a study of blood T cells in healthy people across ages. Whole-study results and caveats: Naive and antigen-experienced cells could not be conclusively compared, given unsorted PBMCs. In older individuals, TCR beta diversity per million T cells was lower, falling roughly linearly with age.

A second about 7 to 12 cycle PCR used barcoded and J-beta primers. A template-switch adaptor containing 12 random nucleotides labeled each cDNA molecule. All samples yielded 3 million or more CDR3-containing paired-end reads. Each CDR3 protein is one row after TCRdb ran MiXCR on the 5' RACE reads. The sample contains about 970,000 distinct CDR3 sequences, roughly 51% of which appear only once. Input material: blood. The clonotype was recovered from a woman aged 55-70 years in good health.

The CDR3 coding sequence is TGTGCCAGCTCACCTGTAGCGGGAGCCCTCCGCGAGCAGTACTTC. Translated: CASSPVAGALREQYF. The chain is built from TRBV18 and TRBJ2-5, with 9 bases fitting TRBD2. The J call may be mistaken, given a closer DNA end match to TRBJ2-7. The CDR3 extends over 15 amino acids. CDR1 KGHSH and CDR2 LQKENI come from the germline V gene.